These 4 T cell receptor beta chains share one sample of origin, sequenced in a study of shared clonotypes between healthy human individuals. Assay used: immunoSEQ multiplex PCR; TCRdb lists only in-frame clones, some missing. Here the sample spans 2.5 million or so clones, more than 80% being singletons. The sequenced sample was naive CD4+ T cells sorted from blood. Subset noted: CD45RA+ positively selected. These receptors were obtained from a man between 18 and 29 years old in good health.

The CDR3 DNA reads TGTGCCAGCAGTTCAACCGGGACAGGGACCTACGAGCAGTACTTC. This sequence encodes CASSSTGTGTYEQYF. The rearrangement uses TRBV28 and TRBJ2-7, with 9 nucleotides matching TRBD1. The V gene end was trimmed by 4 bases and the J gene end by 2 bases; junction bases not matched to a gene: 6. Germline V gene sequence: CDR1 MDHEN, CDR2 SYDVKM. The CDR3 length is 15 residues.

V usage is TRBV29-1 and J usage is TRBJ1-1; the D gene is possibly TRBD1 (6 bases). V was clipped by 6 bases and J by 2 bases, with 16 bases between them. This CDR3 contains 14 residues. Germline lookup yields CDR1 SQVTM and CDR2 ANQGSEA. CDR3 sequence reads: CSVGGGNPNTEAFF. The CDR3 bases are TGCAGCGTCGGGGGCGGAAATCCTAACACTGAAGCTTTCTTT.

The rearrangement joins TRBV6-1 to TRBJ2-7; TRBD1 agrees at 7 bases. Per germline, CDR1 MNHNS and CDR2 SASEGT. The CDR3 is 14 residues long. J lost 1 base, V lost 10 bases, and 10 bases had no gene match. The CDR3 DNA follows: TGTGCCACTAACCGGGACAGTGGGTCCTACGAGCAGTACTTC. It specifies CATNRDSGSYEQYF.

The genes are TRBV11-2 and TRBJ2-7, with D unresolved. The CDR3 consists of 14 residues. The germline gives CDR1 SGHAT, CDR2 FQNNGV. The germline V and J ends were trimmed by 4 bases and 6 bases, with 16 bases remaining between them. As DNA, the CDR3 is TGTGCCAGCAGCTCAGGAATGGCCGGTAGCGAGCAGTACTTC. It yields the protein CASSSGMAGSEQYF.